This TCR beta chain was documented in a study of response to subunit inactivated influenza vaccine. Points from the study as a whole: Each seasonal flu vaccination may recruit only limited new T cells, authors suggested.

TCRdb reprocessed the RT-PCR reads with MiXCR, giving one entry per CDR3 protein. The data show more than 700,000 distinct CDR3 sequences, with 20% to 25% seen just once and roughly a tenth held by the top ten. Germline V CDR1 and CDR2: SGHDN, FVKESK. The V and J ends lost 1 base and 6 bases respectively, with 12 bases between them. This CDR3 has 15 residues. In this sample, this clonotype turned up a few times. The antigen remains undetermined. The chain uses TRBV14 and TRBJ2-2; a possible D gene is TRBD2 (6 bases). Source: PBMCs from blood, taken roughly 5 days after vaccination. The source of this sequence is a man between 45 and 60 years old who received an inactivated influenza vaccine. The CDR3 DNA sequence: TGTGCCAGCAGCCAAGGAAGCGGGTATGCCGGGGAGCTGTTTTTT. Amino acids: CASSQGSGYAGELFF.